Presented here are 19 T cell receptor beta chains from one specimen sequenced in a study of CD8 T cells in Susac syndrome. A quantity of roughly 0.5 to 1 ug RNA underwent reverse transcription using random hexamers. TCRdb used MiXCR to reprocess the immunoSEQ multiplex PCR reads, holding one entry per CDR3 protein. The sample consists of 100,000 to 150,000 distinct CDR3 sequences, about 95% of them appearing once. Source material: CD4+ T cells from PBMCs. These receptors all stem from a human donor in good health.

The chain recombines TRBV7-2 with TRBJ2-7, with 7 bases that match TRBD1. This CDR3 is 16 amino acids long. With V trimmed by 1 base and J by 1 base, 7 bases remained unmatched. Germline-derived CDR1 and CDR2 are SGHTA and FQGNSA. CDR3 bases: TGTGCCAGCAGCTTAGACCACAGGGGTAGATCCTACGAGCAGTACTTC. It is translated as CASSLDHRGRSYEQYF.

V gene TRBV28 combines with J gene TRBJ2-7; 11 bases are shared with TRBD1. V shed 5 bases and J 5 bases; nucleotides not matched to a gene: 8. CDR3 length equals 15 residues. Germline CDR1 and CDR2: MDHEN and SYDVKM. CDR3 nucleotide sequence: TGTGCCAGCAGTATTCCCGGGACAGGGGGTCACGAGCAGTACTTC. Translation: CASSIPGTGGHEQYF. Together with reference TRBV28 and TRBJ2-7, the CDR3 gives the full variable domain: DVKVTQSSRYLVKRTGEKVFLECVQDMDHENMFWYRQDPGLGLRLIYFSYDVKMKEKGDIPEGYSVSREKKERFSLILESASTNQTSMYLCASSIPGTGGHEQYFGPGTRLTVT.

This sequence joins TRBV4-1 and TRBJ1-2, with D hard to call. CDR1 is MGHRA, CDR2 YSYEKL, per germline. V dropped 0 bases and J dropped 4 bases, with 9 bases sitting between them. CDR3 size: 14 residues. The CDR3 reads CASSQENHSYGYTF. DNA of the CDR3: TGCGCCAGCAGCCAAGAGAACCACTCCTATGGCTACACCTTC.

The chain joins TRBV2 to TRBJ1-5; 10 bases are a match to TRBD1. Germline-derived CDR1 and CDR2 are SNHLY and FYNNEI. J gave up 5 bases and V 3 bases, and 1 base lay outside the gene matches. The CDR3 is 14 amino acids. This CDR3 reads CASSEGTGDQPQHF. The CDR3 DNA sequence: TGTGCCAGCAGTGAGGGGACAGGGGATCAGCCCCAGCATTTT.

The chain joins TRBV12-3 or TRBV12-4 to TRBJ2-2; D unclear. The CDR3 runs to 11 residues. Between the trimmed V and J ends, which lost 4 bases and 6 bases, there was a span of 3 bases. The CDR3 bases are TGTGCCAGCAGTTCCCCCGGGGAGCTGTTTTTT. This sequence encodes CASSSPGELFF.

Only one count was recorded for this clonotype. V usage is TRBV18 and J usage is TRBJ1-5; D is ambiguous. CDR3 length: 13 residues. Germline lookup yields CDR1 KGHSH and CDR2 LQKENI. The germline V and J ends were trimmed by 3 bases and 5 bases, with 8 bases remaining between them. The CDR3 DNA sequence: TGTGCCAGCTCACCGTCCTTCGATCAGCCCCAGCATTTT. Translated, it gives CASSPSFDQPQHF. The full variable domain, completed using reference TRBV18 and TRBJ1-5, is NAGVMQNPRHLVRRRGQEARLRCSPMKGHSHVYWYRQLPEEGLKFMVYLQKENIIDESGMPKERFSAEFPKEGPSILRIQQVVRGDSAAYFCASSPSFDQPQHFGDGTRLSIL.

The rearrangement uses TRBV7-6 and TRBJ2-7, with 9 nucleotides matching TRBD1. Germline CDR1 reads SGHVS; CDR2 reads FNYEAQ. The trim removed 4 bases at V and 5 bases at J, leaving 6 bases unmatched. CDR3 size: 14 residues. CDR3 DNA: TGTGCCAGCAGCTCCGGGACAGGGTTCCACGAGCAGTACTTC. Its protein product is CASSSGTGFHEQYF.

The chain combines TRBV23-1 with TRBJ1-5; TRBD1 might be the D (5 bases). TRBV23-1 is given ORF status, its function remaining uncertain. V lost 2 bases to trimming and J lost 3 bases, with 14 bases between them. The CDR3 runs to 16 residues. The CDR3 bases are TGCGCCAGCAGTCAAAGGGACTCGAGACCCAATCAGCCCCAGCATTTT. Translated, it gives CASSQRDSRPNQPQHF.

This chain joins TRBV18 and TRBJ2-5; unclear D gene. Germline assignment: CDR1 KGHSH and CDR2 LQKENI. This CDR3 contains 14 residues. V dropped 0 bases and J dropped 7 bases, with 12 bases sitting between them. CDR3 in amino acids: CASSPPYVDGTQYF. DNA of the CDR3: TGTGCCAGCTCACCACCTTACGTGGATGGGACCCAGTACTTC. The whole variable domain, remainder taken from reference TRBV18 and TRBJ2-5, is NAGVMQNPRHLVRRRGQEARLRCSPMKGHSHVYWYRQLPEEGLKFMVYLQKENIIDESGMPKERFSAEFPKEGPSILRIQQVVRGDSAAYFCASSPPYVDGTQYFGPGTRLLVL.

V is TRBV9 and J is TRBJ2-7; 7 nucleotides match TRBD2. This CDR3 region has 14 residues. V gave up 0 bases and J gave up 6 bases; unmatched junction bases: 6. Germline CDR1 and CDR2: SGDLS and YYNGEE. The CDR3 here is CASSVVSGGGEQYF. The CDR3 bases are TGTGCCAGCAGCGTAGTGTCGGGAGGCGGCGAGCAGTACTTC.

The chain couples TRBV7-6 to TRBJ1-2; TRBD1 might be the D (5 bases). Germline CDR1 SGHVS, CDR2 FNYEAQ. V lost 5 bases, J lost 6 bases, and 19 bases lay in between. CDR3 length equals 15 residues. This CDR3 is CASSLGPASTDGYTF. The CDR3 bases are TGTGCCAGCAGCCTGGGACCGGCCTCAACGGATGGCTACACCTTC.

The chain is built from TRBV14 and TRBJ2-7; D remains unclear. Germline V gene sequence: CDR1 SGHDN, CDR2 FVKESK. V lost 2 bases and J 5 bases, leaving 7 bases between the germline ends. The CDR3 totals 12 residues. The CDR3 protein is CASSQRANEQYF. The CDR3 coding sequence is TGTGCCAGCAGCCAACGGGCCAACGAGCAGTACTTC.

This sequence joins TRBV3-1 and TRBJ2-7; D is uncertain. CDR3 length equals 13 residues. Germline V lookup: CDR1 LGHDT, CDR2 YNNKEL (reference sequence). With 3 bases removed from V and 1 base from J, the gap between germline ends came to 7 bases. Written as DNA, the CDR3 is TGTGCCAGCAGCCACGGCGGATCCTACGAGCAGTACTTC. Translation gives CASSHGGSYEQYF.

The rearrangement uses TRBV7-2 and TRBJ2-7, with TRBD1 as a possible D gene (5 bases). V lost 3 bases and J lost 4, with 13 bases in between. The CDR3 is 14 residues long. Germline CDR1 and CDR2: SGHTA and FQGNSA. CDR3 sequence reads: CASSLRKGFYEQYF. CDR3 nucleotide sequence: TGTGCCAGCAGCTTGAGGAAGGGGTTTTACGAGCAGTACTTC.

The genes are TRBV30 and TRBJ2-5, with TRBD2 identical over 8 bases. J lost 2 bases, V lost 2 bases, and 4 bases had no gene match. The CDR3 is 14 amino acids. Germline V CDR1 and CDR2: GTSNPN, SVGIG (reference sequence). The CDR3 coding sequence is TGTGCCTGGAGTAGGGGACTAGGACAAGAGACCCAGTACTTC. This translates into CAWSRGLGQETQYF.

V gene TRBV29-1 combines with J gene TRBJ1-1, with D possibly TRBD1 on 5 matching bases. From germline, CDR1 is SQVTM and CDR2 ANQGSEA. V lost 3 bases, J lost 1 base, and 9 bases lay in between. The CDR3 totals 13 residues. The CDR3 nucleotides read TGCAGCGTTGAGCGGGGGACGAACACTGAAGCTTTCTTT. Residues: CSVERGTNTEAFF. Filled out from reference TRBV29-1 and TRBJ1-1, the complete variable domain reads SAVISQKPSRDICQRGTSLTIQCQVDSQVTMMFWYRQQPGQSLTLIATANQGSEATYESGFVIDKFPISRPNLTFSTLTVSNMSPEDSSIYLCSVERGTNTEAFFGQGTRLTVV.

The J gene is TRBJ1-3, the V gene TRBV18, with D unresolved. CDR1 and CDR2 from the germline V gene are KGHSH and LQKENI. Trimming removed 0 bases at V and 0 bases at J, with 6 bases between. The CDR3 is 15 residues long. The CDR3 sequence: CASSPPGGSGNTIYF. The CDR3 nucleotides read TGTGCCAGCTCACCACCCGGCGGCTCTGGAAACACCATATATTTT.

The chain employs TRBV6-5 and TRBJ1-2; the D gene is possibly TRBD1 (5 bases). CDR3 length equals 14 residues. Germline assignment: CDR1 MNHEY and CDR2 SVGAGI. Trimming removed 2 bases from V and 7 bases from J, with 14 bases in between. CDR3 DNA: TGTGCCAGCAGTTACAGTCAGGGCGAGGGTGGCTACACCTTC. Translating gives CASSYSQGEGGYTF.

As DNA, the CDR3 is TGCGCCAGCGGAGGGGGGCCTGAAGAGACCCAGTACTTC. Translation: CASGGGPEETQYF. The chain couples TRBV5-1 to TRBJ2-5, with D possibly called TRBD1 or TRBD2 (6 bases each). CDR3 length equals 13 residues. Germline CDR1 SGHRS, CDR2 YFSETQ. The V and J ends lost 7 bases and 3 bases respectively, with 13 bases between them.